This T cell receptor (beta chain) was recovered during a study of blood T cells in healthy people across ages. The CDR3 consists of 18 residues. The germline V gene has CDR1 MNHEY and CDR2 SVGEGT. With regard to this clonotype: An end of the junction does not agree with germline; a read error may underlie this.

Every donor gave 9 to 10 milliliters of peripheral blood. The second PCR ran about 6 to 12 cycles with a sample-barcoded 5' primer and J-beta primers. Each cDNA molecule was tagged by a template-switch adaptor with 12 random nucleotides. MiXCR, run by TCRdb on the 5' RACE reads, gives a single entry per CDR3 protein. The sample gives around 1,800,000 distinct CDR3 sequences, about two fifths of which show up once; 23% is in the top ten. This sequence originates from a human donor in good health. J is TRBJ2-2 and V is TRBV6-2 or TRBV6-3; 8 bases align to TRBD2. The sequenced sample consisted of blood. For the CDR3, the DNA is TGTGCCAGCAGTTATCCCTCTACGGGGGGGCCAGGCACCGCGGAGCTGTTTTTT. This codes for CASSYPSTGGPGTAELFF.